This T cell receptor beta chain was documented in a study of OX40 agonist ivuxolimab in advanced cancers. Looking at the study overall: Allowance was made for prior anti-PD-1, anti-PD-L1 or anti-CTLA-4 therapy, and about 37% had some. One hepatocellular carcinoma and a couple of cutaneous melanoma patients partially responded.

Sampled blood was obtained at baseline, cycle 4 day 1, and cycle 7 day 1. Method: immunoSEQ multiplex PCR; TCRdb's copy keeps in-frame clones and lacks some. The sample holds fewer than 85,000 clones; roughly 85% are singletons and the top ten take more than 0.75%. The CDR3 totals 14 residues. CDR1 and CDR2 from the germline V gene are SGHRS and YFSETQ. The V and J ends lost 0 bases and 4 bases, in that order; junction bases with no gene match: 3. The specimen was CD4+ or CD8+ T cells sorted from blood, collected in a trial of the OX40 agonist ivuxolimab. The J gene is TRBJ1-1, the V gene TRBV5-1; TRBD1 agrees at 7 bases. This receptor was identified in an adult with an advanced solid tumor such as melanoma, head and neck, liver or kidney cancer. CDR3 residues: CASSLARDSTEAFF. In DNA, the CDR3 is TGCGCCAGCAGCTTGGCCAGGGACAGCACTGAAGCTTTCTTT.